This T cell receptor (beta chain) was captured in a study of cytomegalovirus exposure and HLA in healthy donors. Study-level points and caveats: As confirmed in vitro, a few CMV-associated chains were specific for CMV antigens. A prior analysis recorded that most TCR beta V segments were productive about 87% or about 30% of the time. An analysis was carried out at a later point. It showed that HLA-associated TCR beta chains were more clonally expanded than equally common non-associated chains.

V was clipped by 6 bases and J by 8 bases, with 7 bases between them. The CDR3 extends over 10 amino acids. CDR1 and CDR2 from the germline V gene are MDHEN and SYDVKM. Concerning this clone: The antigen is not known.

Amplification used 60 Vbeta primers and 13 Jbeta primers. As processed by the authors: Later, 65 million to 90 million unique TCR beta chains were counted in an analysis, and about 12 million of them were shared. Assay: immunoSEQ multiplex PCR; the TCRdb copy retains only in-frame clones and omits some. V and J calls and clone size are those listed in that table; D and trimming were worked out from the DNA. The sample data list 70,000 to 100,000 clones. This chain uses TRBV28 with TRBJ1-2; D ambiguous. This clonotype was obtained from a man between 18 and 29 years old in good health and CMV-seropositive. The sample was PBMCs. The CDR3 sequence is CASSGVGYTF. The CDR3 DNA follows: TGTGCCAGCAGCGGGGTAGGCTACACCTTC.